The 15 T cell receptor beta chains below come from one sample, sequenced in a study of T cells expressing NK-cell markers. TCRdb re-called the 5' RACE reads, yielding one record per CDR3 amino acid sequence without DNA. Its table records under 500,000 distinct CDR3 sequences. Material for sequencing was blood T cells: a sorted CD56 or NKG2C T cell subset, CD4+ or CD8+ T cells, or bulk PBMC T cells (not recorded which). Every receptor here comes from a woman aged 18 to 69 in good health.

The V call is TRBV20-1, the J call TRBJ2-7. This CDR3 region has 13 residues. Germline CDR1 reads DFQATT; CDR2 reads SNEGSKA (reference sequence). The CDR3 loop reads CSASRPSTWEQYF.

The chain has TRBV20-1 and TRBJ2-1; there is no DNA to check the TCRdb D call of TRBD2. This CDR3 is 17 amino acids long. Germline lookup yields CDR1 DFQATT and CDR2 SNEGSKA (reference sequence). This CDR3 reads CSALGLAGARTYNEQFF.

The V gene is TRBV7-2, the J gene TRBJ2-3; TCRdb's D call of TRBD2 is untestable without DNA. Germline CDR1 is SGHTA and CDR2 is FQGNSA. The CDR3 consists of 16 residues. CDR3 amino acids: CASSLASSGGIDTQYF.

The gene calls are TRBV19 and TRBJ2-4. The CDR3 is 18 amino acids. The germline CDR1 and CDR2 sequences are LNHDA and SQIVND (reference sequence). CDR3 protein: CASSIPLNLVRAKNIQYF.

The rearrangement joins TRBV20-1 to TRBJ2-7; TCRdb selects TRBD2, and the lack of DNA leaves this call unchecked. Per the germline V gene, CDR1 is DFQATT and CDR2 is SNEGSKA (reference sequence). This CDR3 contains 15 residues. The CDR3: CSASPLAGGLYEQYF.

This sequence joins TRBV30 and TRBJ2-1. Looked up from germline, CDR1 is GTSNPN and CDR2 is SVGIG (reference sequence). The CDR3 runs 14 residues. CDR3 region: CAWSGVEASNEQFF.

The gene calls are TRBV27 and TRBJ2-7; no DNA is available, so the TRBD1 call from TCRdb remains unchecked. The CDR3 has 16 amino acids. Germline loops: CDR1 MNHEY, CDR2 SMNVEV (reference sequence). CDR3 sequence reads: CASSYPPGQGASEQYF.

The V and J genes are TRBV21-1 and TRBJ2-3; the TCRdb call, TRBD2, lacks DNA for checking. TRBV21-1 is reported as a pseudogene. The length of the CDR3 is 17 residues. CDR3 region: CASSKVRGLADTDTQYF.

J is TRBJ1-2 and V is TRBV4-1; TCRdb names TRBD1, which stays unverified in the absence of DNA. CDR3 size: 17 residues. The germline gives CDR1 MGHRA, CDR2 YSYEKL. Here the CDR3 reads CASSPQSGRQGAGGYTF.

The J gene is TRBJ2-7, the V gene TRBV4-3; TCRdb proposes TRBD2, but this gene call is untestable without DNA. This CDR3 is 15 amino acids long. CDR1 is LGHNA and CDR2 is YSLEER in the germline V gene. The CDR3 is CASSQGSLAGSEQYF.

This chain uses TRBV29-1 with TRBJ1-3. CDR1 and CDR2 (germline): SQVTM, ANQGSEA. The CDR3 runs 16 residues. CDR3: CSVRKGRFTSGNTIYF.

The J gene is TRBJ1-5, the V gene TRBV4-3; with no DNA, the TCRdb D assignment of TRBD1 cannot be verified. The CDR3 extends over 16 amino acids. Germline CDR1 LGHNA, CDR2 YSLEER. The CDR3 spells CASSQDRWGSNQPQHF.

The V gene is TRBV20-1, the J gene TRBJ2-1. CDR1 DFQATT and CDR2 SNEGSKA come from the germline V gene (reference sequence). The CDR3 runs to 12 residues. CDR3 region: CSATDPYNEQFF.

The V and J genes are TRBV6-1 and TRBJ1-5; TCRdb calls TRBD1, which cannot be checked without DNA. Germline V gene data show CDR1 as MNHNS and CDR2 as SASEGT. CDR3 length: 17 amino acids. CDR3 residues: CASSLTAPDYSNQPQHF.

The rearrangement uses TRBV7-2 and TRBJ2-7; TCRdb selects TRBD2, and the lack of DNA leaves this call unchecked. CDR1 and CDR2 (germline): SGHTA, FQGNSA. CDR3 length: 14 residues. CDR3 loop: CASSRTSGPYEQYF.